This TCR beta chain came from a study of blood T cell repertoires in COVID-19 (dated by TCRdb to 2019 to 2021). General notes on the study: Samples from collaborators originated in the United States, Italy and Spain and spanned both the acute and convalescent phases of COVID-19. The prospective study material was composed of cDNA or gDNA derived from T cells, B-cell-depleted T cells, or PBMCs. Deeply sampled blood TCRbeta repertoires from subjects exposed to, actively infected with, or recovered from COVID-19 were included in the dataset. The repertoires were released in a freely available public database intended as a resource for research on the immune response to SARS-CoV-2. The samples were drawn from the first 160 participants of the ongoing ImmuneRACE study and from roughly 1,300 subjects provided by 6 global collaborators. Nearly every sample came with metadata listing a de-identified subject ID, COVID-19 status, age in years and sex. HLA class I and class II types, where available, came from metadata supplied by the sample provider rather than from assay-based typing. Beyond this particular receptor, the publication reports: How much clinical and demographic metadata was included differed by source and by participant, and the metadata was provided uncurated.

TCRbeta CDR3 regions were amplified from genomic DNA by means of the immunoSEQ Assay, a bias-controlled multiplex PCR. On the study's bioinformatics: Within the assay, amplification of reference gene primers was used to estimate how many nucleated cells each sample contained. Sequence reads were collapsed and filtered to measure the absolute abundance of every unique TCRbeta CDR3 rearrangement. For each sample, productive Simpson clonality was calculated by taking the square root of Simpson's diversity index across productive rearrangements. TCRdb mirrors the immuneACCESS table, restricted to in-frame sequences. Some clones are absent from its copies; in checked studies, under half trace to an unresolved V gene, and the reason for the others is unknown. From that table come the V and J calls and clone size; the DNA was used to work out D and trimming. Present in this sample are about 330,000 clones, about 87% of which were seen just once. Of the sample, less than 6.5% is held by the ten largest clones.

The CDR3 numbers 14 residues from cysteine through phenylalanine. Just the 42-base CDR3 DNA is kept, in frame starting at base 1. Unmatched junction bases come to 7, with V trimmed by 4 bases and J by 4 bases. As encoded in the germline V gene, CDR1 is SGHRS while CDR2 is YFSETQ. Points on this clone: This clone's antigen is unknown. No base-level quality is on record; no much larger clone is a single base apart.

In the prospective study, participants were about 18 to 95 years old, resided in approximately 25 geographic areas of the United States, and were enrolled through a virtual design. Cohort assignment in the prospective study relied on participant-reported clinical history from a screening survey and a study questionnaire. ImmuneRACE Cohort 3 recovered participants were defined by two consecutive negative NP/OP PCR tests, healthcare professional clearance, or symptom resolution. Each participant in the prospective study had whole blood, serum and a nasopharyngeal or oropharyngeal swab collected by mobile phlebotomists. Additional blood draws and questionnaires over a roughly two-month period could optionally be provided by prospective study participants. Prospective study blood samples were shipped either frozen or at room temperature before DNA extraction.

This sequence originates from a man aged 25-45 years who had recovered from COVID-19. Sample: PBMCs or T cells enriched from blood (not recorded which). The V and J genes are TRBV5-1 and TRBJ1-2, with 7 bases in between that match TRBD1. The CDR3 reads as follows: CASSIGQVGYGYTF. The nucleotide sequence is TGCGCCAGCAGCATTGGACAGGTCGGCTATGGCTACACCTTC.